The text below deals with one T cell receptor beta chain. The data are from a study of blood T cell repertoires in COVID-19. Only in-frame clones appear in the TCRdb table, and some are missing; sequencing was by immunoSEQ multiplex PCR. Among roughly 180,000 clones listed, about 84% were seen once. With 4 bases clipped from V and 5 bases from J, the junction kept 7 bases outside the gene matches. Germline CDR1 SGHDT, CDR2 YYEEEE. CDR3 length: 16 amino acids. Living in 24 US areas, the participants were between roughly 18 and 90 years of age. The gene calls are TRBV5-6 and TRBJ2-2, with 11 bases lining up with TRBD2. This TCR came from a woman in her thirties or forties with acute COVID-19. The source material was PBMCs or T cells enriched from blood (not recorded which). CDR3 in amino acids: CASSRPWTSGTGELFF. The CDR3 DNA follows: TGTGCCAGCAGCCGGCCTTGGACTAGCGGGACCGGGGAGCTGTTTTTT. The full variable domain, rest sourced from reference TRBV5-6 and TRBJ2-2, is DAGVTQSPTHLIKTRGQQVTLRCSPKSGHDTVSWYQQALGQGPQFIFQYYEEEERQRGNFPDRFSGHQFPNYSSELNVNALLLGDSALYLCASSRPWTSGTGELFFGEGSRLTVL.